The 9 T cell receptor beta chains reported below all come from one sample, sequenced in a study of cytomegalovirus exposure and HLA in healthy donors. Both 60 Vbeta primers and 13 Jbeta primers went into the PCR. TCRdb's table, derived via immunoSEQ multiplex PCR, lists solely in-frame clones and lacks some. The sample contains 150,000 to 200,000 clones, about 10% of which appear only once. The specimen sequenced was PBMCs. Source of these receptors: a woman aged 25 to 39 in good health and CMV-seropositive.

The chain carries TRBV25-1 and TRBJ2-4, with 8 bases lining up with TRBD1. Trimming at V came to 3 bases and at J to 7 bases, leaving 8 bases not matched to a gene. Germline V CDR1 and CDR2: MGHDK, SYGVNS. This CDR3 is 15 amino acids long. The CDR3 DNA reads TGTGCCAGCAGTGATTCCCGTCGACAGGGGAACATTCAGTACTTC. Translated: CASSDSRRQGNIQYF.

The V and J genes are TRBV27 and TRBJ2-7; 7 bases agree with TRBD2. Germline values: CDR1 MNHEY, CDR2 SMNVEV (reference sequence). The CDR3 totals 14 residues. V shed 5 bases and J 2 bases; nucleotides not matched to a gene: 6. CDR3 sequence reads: CASSQGGRAYEQYF. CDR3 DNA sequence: TGTGCCAGCAGTCAGGGAGGGAGGGCCTACGAGCAGTACTTC.

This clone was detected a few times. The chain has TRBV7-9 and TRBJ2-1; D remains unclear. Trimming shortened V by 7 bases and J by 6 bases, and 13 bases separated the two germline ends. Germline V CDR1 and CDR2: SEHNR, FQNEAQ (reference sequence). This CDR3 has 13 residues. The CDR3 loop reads CASIRSGINEQFF. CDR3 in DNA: TGTGCCAGCATCCGCTCAGGAATCAATGAGCAGTTCTTC.

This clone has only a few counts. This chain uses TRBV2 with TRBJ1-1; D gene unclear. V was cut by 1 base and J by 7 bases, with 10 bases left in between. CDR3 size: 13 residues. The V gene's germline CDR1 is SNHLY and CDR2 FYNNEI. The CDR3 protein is CASSEEQLVEAFF. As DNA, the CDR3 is TGTGCCAGCAGTGAAGAACAGCTGGTTGAAGCTTTCTTT. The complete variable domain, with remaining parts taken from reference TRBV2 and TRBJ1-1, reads EPEVTQTPSHQVTQMGQEVILRCVPISNHLYFYWYRQILGQKVEFLVSFYNNEISEKSEIFDDQFSVERPDGSNFTLKIRSTKLEDSAMYFCASSEEQLVEAFFGQGTRLTVV.

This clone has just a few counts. In DNA, the CDR3 is TGTGCCAGCAGCCTAAGCGCGGGTAGCTCCTACAATGAGCAGTTCTTC. It codes for CASSLSAGSSYNEQFF. V and J are TRBV14 and TRBJ2-1; a possible D gene is TRBD2 (5 bases). CDR3 length: 16 amino acids. Germline V gene data show CDR1 as SGHDN and CDR2 as FVKESK. V gave up 4 bases and J gave up 0 bases, with 13 bases separating them.

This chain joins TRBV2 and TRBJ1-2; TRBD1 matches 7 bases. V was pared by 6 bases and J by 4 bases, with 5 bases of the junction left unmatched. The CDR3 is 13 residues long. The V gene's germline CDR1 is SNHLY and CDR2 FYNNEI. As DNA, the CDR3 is TGTGCCAGCAGACCGACAGGGCCCTATGGCTACACCTTC. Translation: CASRPTGPYGYTF.

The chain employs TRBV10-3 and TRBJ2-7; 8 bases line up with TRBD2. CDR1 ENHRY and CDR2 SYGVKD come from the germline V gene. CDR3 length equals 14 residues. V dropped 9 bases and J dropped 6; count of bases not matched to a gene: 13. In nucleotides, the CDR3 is TGTGCCATTAACACGGGACTAGAGGCCGCCGAGCAGTACTTC. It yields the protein CAINTGLEAAEQYF.

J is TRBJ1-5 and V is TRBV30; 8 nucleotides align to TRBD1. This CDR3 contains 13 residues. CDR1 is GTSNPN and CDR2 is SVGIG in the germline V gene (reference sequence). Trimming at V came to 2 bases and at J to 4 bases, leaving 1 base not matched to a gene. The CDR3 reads CAWSWTGNQPQHF. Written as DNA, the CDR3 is TGTGCCTGGAGTTGGACAGGGAATCAGCCCCAGCATTTT.

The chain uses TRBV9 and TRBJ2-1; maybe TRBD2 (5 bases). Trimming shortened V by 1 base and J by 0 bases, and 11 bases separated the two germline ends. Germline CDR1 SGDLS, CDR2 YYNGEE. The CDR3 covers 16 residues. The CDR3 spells CASSVFSGSSYNEQFF. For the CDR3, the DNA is TGTGCCAGCAGCGTATTCAGTGGGAGCTCCTACAATGAGCAGTTCTTC.